The following is a T cell receptor (beta chain) sequence with its context. Its specificity is unknown. V lost 2 bases and J 1 base, leaving 9 bases between the germline ends. CDR3 size: 14 residues. This sample is drawn from a study of vaccination and CD4 T cells after COVID-19. The treatment here: roughly 10-day PBMC culture with coronavirus spike peptide pools or control peptides (ViraFEST assay). The collection of CD4+ T cells from the unexposed donor took place before the COVID-19 pandemic (2011-2018). Sequencing of DNA taken from cultured CD4+ T cells relied on the Oncomine TCR Beta short-read assay. TCRdb itself ran the PCR reads through MiXCR, one entry per CDR3 protein. This sample carries 4,500 to 6,500 distinct CDR3 sequences, 62% of them seen once, and the ten largest clones take roughly 47%.

The V gene is TRBV12-3 or TRBV12-4, the J gene TRBJ2-7; TRBD1 might be the D (5 bases). The sequence derives from a human donor in good health. Sequencing was done on a sample of CD4+ T cells from blood, cultured in vitro. The CDR3 DNA reads as TGTGCCAGCAGTTTAAGGGGAAATTCCTACGAGCAGTACTTC. The encoded protein is CASSLRGNSYEQYF.